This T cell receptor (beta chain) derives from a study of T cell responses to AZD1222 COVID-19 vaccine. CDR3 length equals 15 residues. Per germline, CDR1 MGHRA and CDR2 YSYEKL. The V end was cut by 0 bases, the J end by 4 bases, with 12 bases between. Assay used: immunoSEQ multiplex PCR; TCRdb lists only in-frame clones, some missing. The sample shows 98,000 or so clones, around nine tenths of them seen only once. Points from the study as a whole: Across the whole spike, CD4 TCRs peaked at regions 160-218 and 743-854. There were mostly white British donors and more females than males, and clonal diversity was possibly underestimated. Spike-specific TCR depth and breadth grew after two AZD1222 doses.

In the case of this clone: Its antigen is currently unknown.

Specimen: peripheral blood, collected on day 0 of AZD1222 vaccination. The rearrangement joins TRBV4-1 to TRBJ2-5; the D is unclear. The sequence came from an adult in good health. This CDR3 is CASSQDGYYSETQYF. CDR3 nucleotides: TGCGCCAGCAGCCAAGATGGGTACTACTCAGAGACCCAGTACTTC.